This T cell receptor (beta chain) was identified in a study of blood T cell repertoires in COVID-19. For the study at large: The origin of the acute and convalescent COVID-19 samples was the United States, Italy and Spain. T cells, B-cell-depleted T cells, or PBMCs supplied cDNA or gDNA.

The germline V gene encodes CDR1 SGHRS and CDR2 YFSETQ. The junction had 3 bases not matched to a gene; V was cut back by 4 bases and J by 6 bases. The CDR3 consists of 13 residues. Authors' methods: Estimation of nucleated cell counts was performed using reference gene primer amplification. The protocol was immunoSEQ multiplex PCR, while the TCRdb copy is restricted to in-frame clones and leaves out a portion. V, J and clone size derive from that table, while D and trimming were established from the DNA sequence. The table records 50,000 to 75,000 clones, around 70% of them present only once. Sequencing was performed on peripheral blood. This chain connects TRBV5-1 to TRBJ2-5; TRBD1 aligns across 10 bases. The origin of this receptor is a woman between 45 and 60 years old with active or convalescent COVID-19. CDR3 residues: CASSQGQGQTQYF. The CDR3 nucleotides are TGCGCCAGCAGCCAGGGACAGGGGCAGACCCAGTACTTC. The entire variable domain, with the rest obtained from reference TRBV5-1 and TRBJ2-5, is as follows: KAGVTQTPRYLIKTRGQQVTLSCSPISGHRSVSWYQQTPGQGLQFLFEYFSETQRNKGNFPGRFSGRQFSNSRSEMNVSTLELGDSALYLCASSQGQGQTQYFGPGTRLLVL.